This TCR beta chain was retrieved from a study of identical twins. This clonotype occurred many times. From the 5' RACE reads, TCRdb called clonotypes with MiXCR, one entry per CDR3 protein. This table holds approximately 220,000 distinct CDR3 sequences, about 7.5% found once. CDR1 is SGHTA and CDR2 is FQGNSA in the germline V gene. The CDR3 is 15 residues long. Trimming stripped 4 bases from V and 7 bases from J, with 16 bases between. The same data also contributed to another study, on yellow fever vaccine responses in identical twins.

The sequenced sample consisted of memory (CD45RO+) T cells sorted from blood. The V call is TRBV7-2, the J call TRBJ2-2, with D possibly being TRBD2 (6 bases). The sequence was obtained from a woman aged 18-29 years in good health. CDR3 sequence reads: CASSSPGREYGELFF. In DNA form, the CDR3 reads TGTGCCAGCAGCTCACCGGGACGGGAGTACGGGGAGCTGTTTTTT.